This TCR beta chain was obtained from a study of T cell responses to AZD1222 COVID-19 vaccine. Study conclusions and caveats: White British donors predominated, females outnumbered males, and clonal diversity was possibly underestimated. None of the repertoires were sampled until the peak T cell response had passed. Among vaccine-associated CD4 TCRs, coverage spanned spike, with dominance at 160-218 and 743-854.

The protocol was immunoSEQ multiplex PCR, while the TCRdb copy is restricted to in-frame clones and leaves out a portion. Among roughly 180,000 clones listed, roughly 92% were seen once. On this clone itself: Its specificity is unknown.

This sequence originates from an adult in good health. The starting material was peripheral blood, obtained on day 0 of AZD1222 vaccination.

The CDR3 spells CSVYWAAIGEAFF. The CDR3 region has the DNA TGCAGCGTGTACTGGGCCGCAATTGGTGAAGCTTTCTTT. The genes are TRBV29-1 and TRBJ1-1; no firm D call. Trimming shortened V by 6 bases and J by 7 bases, and 18 bases separated the two germline ends. This CDR3 is built from 13 residues. CDR1 is SQVTM and CDR2 is ANQGSEA in the germline V gene.